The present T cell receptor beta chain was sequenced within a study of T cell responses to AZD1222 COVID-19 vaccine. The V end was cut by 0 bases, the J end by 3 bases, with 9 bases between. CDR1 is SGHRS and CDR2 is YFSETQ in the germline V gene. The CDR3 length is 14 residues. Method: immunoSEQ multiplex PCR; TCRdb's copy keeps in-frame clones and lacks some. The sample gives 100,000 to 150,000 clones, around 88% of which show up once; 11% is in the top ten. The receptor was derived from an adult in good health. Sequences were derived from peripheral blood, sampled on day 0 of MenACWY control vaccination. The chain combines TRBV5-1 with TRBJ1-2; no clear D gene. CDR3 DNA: TGCGCCAGCAGCTTGGTCGGCAGATACTATGGCTACACCTTC. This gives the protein CASSLVGRYYGYTF.